This T cell receptor beta chain emerged from a study of blood T cell repertoires in COVID-19. As for the study in general: The origin of the acute and convalescent COVID-19 samples was the United States, Italy and Spain. PBMCs, B-cell-depleted T cells, or T cells provided the cDNA or gDNA that made up the material.

The germline gives CDR1 MNHNY, CDR2 SVGAGI (reference sequence). V was shortened by 10 bases and J by 9 bases, with 10 bases between the two germline ends. The CDR3 sequence is 10 residues long. How the authors handled the data: Estimated nucleated cell counts came from reference gene primer amplification. Generated by immunoSEQ multiplex PCR, the TCRdb table keeps only in-frame clones and is missing some. V and J calls and clone size are copied from that table; D and trimming were computed from the DNA. The profile shows over 150,000 clones, approximately 80% of them singletons. The receptor comes from a woman between 35 and 50 years old with COVID-19, enrolled during active disease. The genes are TRBV6-6 and TRBJ2-1; D gene unclear. Sequenced sample: peripheral blood. CDR3 bases: TGTGCCACGCGACGAGGTGAGCAGTTCTTC. This translates into CATRRGEQFF.